A single sample is the source of the 17 T cell receptor beta chains below, sequenced in a study of blood T cell repertoires in COVID-19 (dated by TCRdb to the early 2020s). The library was obtained by the immunoSEQ multiplex PCR assay. The source is immuneACCESS, and TCRdb retained only in-frame sequences with V and J called. Part of the clones is not carried over; for the studies checked, unresolved V genes explain less than half of this, and the remainder is unexplained. This sample is represented by about 140,000 clones; approximately 84% of them were singletons. The top ten hold more than 3.5% of the sample. Sequencing was done on a sample of peripheral blood. The receptors derive from a woman aged 60-70 years with acute or convalescent COVID-19.

The chain joins TRBV29-1 to TRBJ1-2; 10 nucleotides align to TRBD1. Germline V gene sequence: CDR1 SQVTM, CDR2 ANQGSEA. Germline trimming cut 4 bases from V and 0 bases from J; bases unmatched to any gene: 8. CDR3 length: 16 residues. The CDR3 sequence: CSVGGGQGLSNYGYTF. The CDR3 nucleotides read TGCAGCGTTGGGGGGGGACAGGGGCTCTCTAACTATGGCTACACCTTC. Using reference TRBV29-1 and TRBJ1-2 for the parts outside the CDR3, the full variable domain is SAVISQKPSRDICQRGTSLTIQCQVDSQVTMMFWYRQQPGQSLTLIATANQGSEATYESGFVIDKFPISRPNLTFSTLTVSNMSPEDSSIYLCSVGGGQGLSNYGYTFGSGTRLTVV.

This clone was detected a few times. The rearrangement joins TRBV7-2 to TRBJ2-7; tentative D call: TRBD2 (5 bases). Trimming pared 4 bases from V and 5 bases from J, leaving 15 bases between. The CDR3 covers 14 residues. Per germline, CDR1 SGHTA and CDR2 FQGNSA. DNA for the CDR3: TGTGCCAGCAGCTCTCAACCGGCCGGGGACGAGCAGTACTTC. Its protein product is CASSSQPAGDEQYF.

The chain links TRBV7-2 to TRBJ2-3; D might be TRBD2 (5 bases). V was cut by 5 bases and J by 2 bases, with 11 bases left in between. This CDR3 contains 14 residues. CDR1 is SGHTA and CDR2 is FQGNSA in the germline V gene. CDR3 amino acids: CASSPSGFTDTQYF. DNA for the CDR3: TGTGCCAGCAGCCCGAGCGGATTCACAGATACGCAGTATTTT.

This clone was seen only once. J is TRBJ2-4 and V is TRBV25-1; D is unclear. The CDR3 has 16 residues. Per germline, CDR1 MGHDK and CDR2 SYGVNS. Trimming removed 5 bases from V and 0 bases from J, with 14 bases in between. The CDR3 nucleotides read TGTGCCAGCAGTCCCTTACAGTTCCTAGCCAAAAACATTCAGTACTTC. It specifies CASSPLQFLAKNIQYF.

The CDR3, as DNA: TGCGCCAGCAGCCAAGATCGGGTGACAGATACGCAGTATTTT. Protein: CASSQDRVTDTQYF. V is TRBV4-1 and J is TRBJ2-3; D not certain. There are 14 residues in the CDR3. The germline V and J ends were trimmed by 0 bases and 3 bases, with 7 bases remaining between them. CDR1 is MGHRA and CDR2 is YSYEKL in the germline V gene.

The chain recombines TRBV13 with TRBJ2-1, with 9 bases fitting TRBD2. Germline V gene sequence: CDR1 PRHDT, CDR2 FYEKMQ (reference sequence). The CDR3 runs to 16 residues. J lost 0 bases, V lost 2 bases, and 2 bases had no gene match. The DNA for the CDR3 is TGTGCCAGCAGCTTAAAACTAGCGGGCTCCTACAATGAGCAGTTCTTC. Its protein is CASSLKLAGSYNEQFF.

J is TRBJ1-2 and V is TRBV24-1; D is possibly TRBD1 (6 bases). V lost 7 bases to trimming and J lost 4 bases, with 12 bases between them. The CDR3 extends over 13 amino acids. Germline V gene data show CDR1 as KGHDR and CDR2 as SFDVKD. The CDR3 sequence: CATRATGSYGYTF. Written as DNA, the CDR3 is TGTGCCACCAGAGCCACAGGGTCCTATGGCTACACCTTC.

The rearrangement links TRBV30 to TRBJ1-4, with D hard to call. Germline V gives CDR1 GTSNPN, CDR2 SVGIG (reference sequence). The length of the CDR3 is 13 residues. V was clipped by 4 bases and J by 8 bases, with 14 bases between them. CDR3 DNA: TGTGCCTGGAACCCCCACCCCCAGGAAAAACTGTTTTTT. This encodes CAWNPHPQEKLFF.

V is TRBV30 and J is TRBJ1-5, with D maybe TRBD1 (6 bases). V lost 5 bases and J lost 6, with 17 bases in between. In germline, CDR1 is GTSNPN, CDR2 SVGIG (reference sequence). The CDR3 extends over 14 amino acids. The CDR3 is CAWREEGGRQPQHF. The CDR3 DNA reads as TGTGCCTGGCGTGAAGAGGGGGGGCGTCAGCCCCAGCATTTT.

The count of this clone is one. V is TRBV30 and J is TRBJ2-1, with 9 bases aligning to TRBD1. V was clipped by 2 bases and J by 5 bases; unmatched bases: 4. This CDR3 is 14 amino acids long. The germline gives CDR1 GTSNPN, CDR2 SVGIG (reference sequence). The CDR3 loop reads CAWSTGQGHNEQFF. The CDR3 bases are TGTGCCTGGAGTACCGGACAGGGGCACAATGAGCAGTTCTTC. Full variable domain (rest looked up from reference TRBV30 and TRBJ2-1): SQTIHQWPATLVQPVGSPLSLECTVEGTSNPNLYWYRQAAGRGLQLLFYSVGIGQISSEVPQNLSASRPQDRQFILSSKKLLLSDSGFYLCAWSTGQGHNEQFFGPGTRLTVL.

The chain links TRBV5-1 to TRBJ2-7, with D possibly being TRBD2 (6 bases). Germline values: CDR1 SGHRS, CDR2 YFSETQ. The germline V and J ends were trimmed by 0 bases and 0 bases, with 19 bases remaining between them. The CDR3 loop spans 18 amino acids. DNA of the CDR3: TGCGCCAGCAGCTTGGAAGGCGGGGCCGTCCGGAGCTCCTACGAGCAGTACTTC. This encodes CASSLEGGAVRSSYEQYF. Variable domain in full (rest from reference TRBV5-1 and TRBJ2-7): KAGVTQTPRYLIKTRGQQVTLSCSPISGHRSVSWYQQTPGQGLQFLFEYFSETQRNKGNFPGRFSGRQFSNSRSEMNVSTLELGDSALYLCASSLEGGAVRSSYEQYFGPGTRLTVT.

The genes are TRBV2 and TRBJ2-2; TRBD2 might be the D (6 bases). In germline, CDR1 is SNHLY, CDR2 FYNNEI. The V and J ends lost 6 bases and 6 bases respectively, with 11 bases between them. The CDR3 consists of 13 residues. As DNA, the CDR3 is TGTGCCAGCAGGGACCGACTAGCCGGGGAGCTGTTTTTT. This gives the protein CASRDRLAGELFF.

This chain uses TRBV27 with TRBJ1-2; a weak D match, TRBD1 (6 bases). V was trimmed by 8 bases and J by 8 bases, leaving 18 bases between them. Germline CDR1 is MNHEY and CDR2 is SMNVEV (reference sequence). The length of the CDR3 is 13 residues. This CDR3 reads CASRVGQGNGYTF. The CDR3 DNA reads TGTGCCAGCCGAGTAGGGCAGGGGAACGGCTACACCTTC.

This chain joins TRBV6-5 and TRBJ1-2; D gene uncertain. The CDR3 loop spans 11 amino acids. CDR1 and CDR2 (germline): MNHEY, SVGAGI. Trimming pared 4 bases from V and 5 bases from J, leaving 5 bases between. Here the CDR3 DNA reads TGTGCCAGCAGTTTACAATATGGCTACACCTTC. Its translation is CASSLQYGYTF.

The V and J genes are TRBV7-9 and TRBJ2-2, with 13 bases fitting TRBD2. CDR3 size: 15 residues. CDR1 is SEHNR, CDR2 FQNEAQ, per germline (reference sequence). The ends lost 5 bases at V and 7 bases at J; junction bases unmatched: 4. This CDR3 reads CASSRRTSGGGELFF. The CDR3 region has the DNA TGTGCCAGCAGCCGAAGGACTAGCGGGGGCGGGGAGCTGTTTTTT.

The chain is built from TRBV19 and TRBJ2-4, with TRBD2 identical over 11 bases. Per the germline V gene, CDR1 is LNHDA and CDR2 is SQIVND (reference sequence). Trimming took 6 bases from V and 2 from J; bases not matched to a gene: 15. The CDR3 consists of 19 residues. The CDR3 DNA reads TGTGCCAGTAGGCGACTAGCGGGAACGCTGACCTCTCCCAAAAACATTCAGTACTTC. This sequence encodes CASRRLAGTLTSPKNIQYF. The full variable domain, its missing parts supplied by reference TRBV19 and TRBJ2-4, is DGGITQSPKYLFRKEGQNVTLSCEQNLNHDAMYWYRQDPGQGLRLIYYSQIVNDFQKGDIAEGYSVSREKKESFPLTVTSAQKNPTAFYLCASRRLAGTLTSPKNIQYFGAGTRLSVL.

This clone turned up a few times. The genes are TRBV3-1 (or the pseudogene TRBV3-2) and TRBJ2-2, with a tentative D call TRBD1 (6 bases). This CDR3 is 15 amino acids long. Trimming took 1 base from V and 4 from J, leaving 10 bases between them. Germline loops: CDR1 LGHDT, CDR2 YNNKEL (reference sequence). The CDR3 loop reads CASSQAGHRTGELFF. CDR3 coding DNA: TGTGCCAGCAGCCAAGCGGGACACCGCACCGGGGAGCTGTTTTTT.